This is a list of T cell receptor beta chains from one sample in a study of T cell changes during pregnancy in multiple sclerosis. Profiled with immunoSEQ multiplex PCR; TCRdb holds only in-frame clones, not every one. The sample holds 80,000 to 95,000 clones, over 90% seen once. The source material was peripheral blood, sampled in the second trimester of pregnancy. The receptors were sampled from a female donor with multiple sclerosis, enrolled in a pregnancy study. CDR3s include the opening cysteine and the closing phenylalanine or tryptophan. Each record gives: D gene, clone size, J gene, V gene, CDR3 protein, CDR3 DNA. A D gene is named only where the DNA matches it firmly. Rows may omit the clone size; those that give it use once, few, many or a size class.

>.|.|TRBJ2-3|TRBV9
CASSPPGVDTQYF
TGTGCCAGCAGCCCGCCCGGGGTAGATACGCAGTATTTT
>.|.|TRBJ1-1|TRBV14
CASSQGAYTEAFF
TGTGCCAGCAGCCAAGGCGCATATACTGAAGCTTTCTTT
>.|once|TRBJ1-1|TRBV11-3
CASSLGQNTEAFF
TGTGCCAGCAGCCTTGGACAGAACACTGAAGCTTTCTTT
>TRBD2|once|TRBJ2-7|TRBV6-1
CASTPQREIPYEQYF
TGTGCCAGCACCCCCCAGCGGGAGATCCCTTACGAGCAGTACTTC
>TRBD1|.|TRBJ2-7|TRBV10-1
CASSEGDSTYEQYF
TGCGCCAGCAGTGAAGGGGACAGTACCTACGAGCAGTACTTC
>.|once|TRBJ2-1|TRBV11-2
CASSTPGIVPGSSYNEQFF
TGTGCCAGCAGCACTCCGGGGATTGTCCCTGGGAGCTCCTACAATGAGCAGTTCTTC
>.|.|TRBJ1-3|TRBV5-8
CASSYRQVAGNTIYF
TGTGCCAGCAGCTATCGACAGGTTGCTGGAAACACCATATATTTT
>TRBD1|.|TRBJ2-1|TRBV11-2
CASSYLQGFWEQFF
TGTGCCAGCAGCTACCTACAGGGGTTTTGGGAGCAGTTCTTC
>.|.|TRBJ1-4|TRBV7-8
CASRRARAQGEKLFF
TGTGCCAGCAGGAGAGCCAGGGCCCAGGGCGAAAAACTGTTTTTT
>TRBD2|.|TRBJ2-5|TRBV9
CASAHTPNPSSGTSGRRRETQYF
TGTGCCAGCGCTCACACCCCAAACCCCTCCTCCGGGACTAGCGGGAGAAGAAGGGAGACCCAGTACTTC
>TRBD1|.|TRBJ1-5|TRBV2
CASSPGTGGYYSNQPQHF
TGTGCCAGCAGTCCCGGGACAGGGGGTTATTATAGCAATCAGCCCCAGCATTTT
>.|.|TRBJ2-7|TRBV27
CASSTRDSYSYEQYF
TGTGCCAGCAGTACCCGGGATTCATATTCCTACGAGCAGTACTTC
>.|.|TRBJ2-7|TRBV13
CASSLGGATGWVSYEQYF
TGTGCCAGCAGCTTAGGCGGTGCCACAGGGTGGGTCTCCTACGAGCAGTACTTC
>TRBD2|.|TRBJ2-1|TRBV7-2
CASSLRTSSVNEQFF
TGTGCCAGCAGCTTAAGGACTAGTTCAGTAAATGAGCAGTTCTTC
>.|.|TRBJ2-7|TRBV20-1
CSVPRGYEQYF
TGCAGTGTCCCCCGAGGGTACGAGCAGTACTTC
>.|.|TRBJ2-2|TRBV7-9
CASSSRVVNTGELFF
TGTGCCAGCAGCTCTCGGGTGGTGAACACCGGGGAGCTGTTTTTT